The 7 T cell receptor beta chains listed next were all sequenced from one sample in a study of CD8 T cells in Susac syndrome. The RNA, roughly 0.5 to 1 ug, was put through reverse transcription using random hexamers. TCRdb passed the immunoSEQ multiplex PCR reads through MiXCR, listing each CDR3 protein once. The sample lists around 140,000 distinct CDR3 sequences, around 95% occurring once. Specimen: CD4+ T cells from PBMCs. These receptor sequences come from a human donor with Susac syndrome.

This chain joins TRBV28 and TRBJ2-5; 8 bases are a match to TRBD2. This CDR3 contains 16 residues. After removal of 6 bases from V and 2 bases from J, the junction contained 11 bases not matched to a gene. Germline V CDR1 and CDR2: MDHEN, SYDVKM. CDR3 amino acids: CASRSWGREDQETQYF. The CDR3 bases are TGTGCCAGCAGGTCCTGGGGGCGGGAGGATCAAGAGACCCAGTACTTC.

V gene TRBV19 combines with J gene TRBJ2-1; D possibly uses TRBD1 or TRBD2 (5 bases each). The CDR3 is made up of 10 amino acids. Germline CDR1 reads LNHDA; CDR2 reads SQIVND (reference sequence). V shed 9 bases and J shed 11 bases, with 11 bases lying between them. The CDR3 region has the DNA TGTGCCAGCGACAGCGGAAAGCAGTTCTTC. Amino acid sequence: CASDSGKQFF. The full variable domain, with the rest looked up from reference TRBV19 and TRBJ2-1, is DGGITQSPKYLFRKEGQNVTLSCEQNLNHDAMYWYRQDPGQGLRLIYYSQIVNDFQKGDIAEGYSVSREKKESFPLTVTSAQKNPTAFYLCASDSGKQFFGPGTRLTVL.

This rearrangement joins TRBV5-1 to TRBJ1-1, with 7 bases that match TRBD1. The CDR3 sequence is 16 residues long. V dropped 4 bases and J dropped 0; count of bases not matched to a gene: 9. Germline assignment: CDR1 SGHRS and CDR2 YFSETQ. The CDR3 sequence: CASSPGTELMNTEAFF. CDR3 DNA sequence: TGCGCCAGCAGCCCCGGGACAGAGTTAATGAACACTGAAGCTTTCTTT. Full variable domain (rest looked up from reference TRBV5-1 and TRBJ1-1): KAGVTQTPRYLIKTRGQQVTLSCSPISGHRSVSWYQQTPGQGLQFLFEYFSETQRNKGNFPGRFSGRQFSNSRSEMNVSTLELGDSALYLCASSPGTELMNTEAFFGQGTRLTVV.

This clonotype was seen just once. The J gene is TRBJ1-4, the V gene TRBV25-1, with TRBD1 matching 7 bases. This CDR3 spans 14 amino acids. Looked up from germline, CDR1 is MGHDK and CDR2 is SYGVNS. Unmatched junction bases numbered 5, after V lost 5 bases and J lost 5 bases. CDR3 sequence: CASSTGTANEKLFF. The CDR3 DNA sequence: TGTGCCAGCAGTACCGGGACAGCAAATGAAAAACTGTTTTTT.

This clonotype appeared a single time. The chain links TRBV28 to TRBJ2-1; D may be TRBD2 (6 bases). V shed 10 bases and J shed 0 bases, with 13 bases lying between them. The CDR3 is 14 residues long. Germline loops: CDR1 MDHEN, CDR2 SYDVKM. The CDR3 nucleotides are TGTGCCACCTCTGGGGGGAGCTCCTACAATGAGCAGTTCTTC. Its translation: CATSGGSSYNEQFF.

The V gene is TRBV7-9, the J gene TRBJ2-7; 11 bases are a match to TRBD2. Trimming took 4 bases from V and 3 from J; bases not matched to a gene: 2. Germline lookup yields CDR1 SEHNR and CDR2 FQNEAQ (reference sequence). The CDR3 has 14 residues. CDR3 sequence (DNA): TGTGCCAGCAGCTCTAGCGGGAGGAGCTACGAGCAGTACTTC. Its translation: CASSSSGRSYEQYF. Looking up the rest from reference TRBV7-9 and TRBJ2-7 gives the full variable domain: DTGVSQNPRHKITKRGQNVTFRCDPISEHNRLYWYRQTLGQGPEFLTYFQNEAQLEKSRLLSDRFSAERPKGSFSTLEIQRTEQGDSAMYLCASSSSGRSYEQYFGPGTRLTVT.

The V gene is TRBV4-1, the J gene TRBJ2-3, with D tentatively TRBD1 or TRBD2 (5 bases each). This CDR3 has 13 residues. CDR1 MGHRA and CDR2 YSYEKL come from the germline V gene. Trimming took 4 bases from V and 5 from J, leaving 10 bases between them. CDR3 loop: CASSPGRGDTQYF. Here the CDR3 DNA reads TGCGCCAGCAGCCCGGGACGGGGAGATACGCAGTATTTT.